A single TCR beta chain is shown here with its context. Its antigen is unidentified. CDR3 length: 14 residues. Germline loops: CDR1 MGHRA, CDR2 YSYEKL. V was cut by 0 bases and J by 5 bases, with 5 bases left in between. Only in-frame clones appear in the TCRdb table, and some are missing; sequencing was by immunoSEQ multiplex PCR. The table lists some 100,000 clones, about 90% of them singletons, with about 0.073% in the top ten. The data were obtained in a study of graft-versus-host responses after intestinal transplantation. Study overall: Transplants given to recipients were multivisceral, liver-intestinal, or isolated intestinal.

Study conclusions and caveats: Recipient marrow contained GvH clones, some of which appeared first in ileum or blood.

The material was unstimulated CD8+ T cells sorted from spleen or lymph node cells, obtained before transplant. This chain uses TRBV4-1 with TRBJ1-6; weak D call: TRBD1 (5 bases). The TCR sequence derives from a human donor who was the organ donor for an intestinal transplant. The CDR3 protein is CASSQDRDNSPLHF. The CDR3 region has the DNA TGCGCCAGCAGCCAAGACAGGGATAATTCACCCCTCCACTTT.